This T cell receptor beta chain was recovered during a study of OX40 agonist ivuxolimab in advanced cancers. J was trimmed by 8 bases and V by 4 bases; bases with no gene match: 10. This CDR3 is built from 14 residues. In germline, CDR1 is MGHRA, CDR2 YSYEKL. TCRdb's copy holds only in-frame clones and misses some; the assay was immunoSEQ multiplex PCR. The table shows about 54,000 clones, with approximately 84% occurring only once. The rearrangement joins TRBV4-1 to TRBJ1-2, with TRBD1 matching over 7 bases. This TCR came from an adult with an advanced solid tumor such as melanoma, head and neck, liver or kidney cancer. The material was CD4+ or CD8+ T cells sorted from blood, obtained in a trial of the OX40 agonist ivuxolimab. The CDR3 DNA sequence: TGCGCCAGCAGCCCAAGACAGGGAGAAGAAGGCTACACCTTC. This sequence encodes CASSPRQGEEGYTF.